What follows is one T cell receptor (beta chain) and its context. The entry originates in a study of T cell responses to AZD1222 COVID-19 vaccine. Profiled with immunoSEQ multiplex PCR; TCRdb holds only in-frame clones, not every one. The data contain over 150,000 clones, around 89% of them singletons. The specimen was peripheral blood, collected on day 0 of AZD1222 vaccination. The TCR was taken from an adult in good health.

CDR3 amino acids: CASMLDGGYGYTF. CDR3 DNA: TGTGCCAGCATGCTGGACGGGGGCTATGGCTACACCTTC. The gene calls are TRBV2 and TRBJ1-2; tentatively, D is TRBD1 (5 bases). This CDR3 has 13 amino acids. V lost 7 bases and J 4 bases, leaving 13 bases between the germline ends. From germline, CDR1 is SNHLY and CDR2 FYNNEI.